This TCR beta chain was captured by sequencing in a study of beta chain features in type 1 diabetes. Across the whole study: Examined across all samples were just under 110,000,000 sorted cells.

Every isolated RNA sample was fully reverse transcribed, so sequencing captured expressed TCRB transcripts. Here immunoSEQ multiplex PCR was the method, and the copy in TCRdb shows in-frame clones only, minus some. Of some 270,000 clones detected, roughly 15% appear once; the ten largest clones hold 0.025% to 0.03%. The germline CDR1 and CDR2 sequences are LNHDA and SQIVND (reference sequence). The V segment lost 8 bases and the J segment 5 bases; nucleotides outside the gene matches: 10. The CDR3 is 15 amino acids. Remarks on this clone: The target antigen is unknown.

Using CD45RO/CCR7/CD25/CD127/CD95/CD27, CD4+ naive, central memory, regulatory and stem cell-like memory cells were sorted. The authors obtained over 95% purity in all sorted populations. Study observations and caveats: Any HLA-type effect on TCRB rearrangement remained unresolved here.

Sequencing was done on a sample of naive CD4+ T cells from blood. This clonotype originated in a woman aged 40 to 50 in good health. This chain uses TRBV19 with TRBJ1-2; 11 bases match TRBD1. In DNA, the CDR3 is TGTGCCAGTCTCCGGGACAGGGGGTTTGGGTATGGCTACACCTTC. This translates into CASLRDRGFGYGYTF.